This TCR beta chain comes out of a study of T cell responses to AZD1222 COVID-19 vaccine. As for this clone: Antigen specificity is unknown.

Broader study findings: With dominance at 160-218 and 743-854, vaccine-associated CD4 TCRs spanned spike. Among the donors, most were white British and more were female, and clonal diversity was possibly underestimated. A rise in Spike-specific TCR breadth and depth followed two AZD1222 doses.

Assay: immunoSEQ multiplex PCR; the TCRdb copy retains only in-frame clones and omits some. The sample consists of 120,000 or so clones, 75% to 85% of them appearing once. Second-dose recipients at about 4 or about 12 weeks were treated as one pooled group. This specimen was peripheral blood, taken 28 days after the second AZD1222 dose. The TCR sequence derives from an adult who received the AZD1222 COVID-19 vaccine.

CDR3 sequence (DNA): TGTGCCAGCTCACCAAGGGAAGGGAACACTGAAGCTTTCTTT. The encoded protein is CASSPREGNTEAFF. The V call is TRBV18, the J call TRBJ1-1; D ambiguous. The CDR3 runs to 14 residues. Trimming removed 2 bases at V and 1 base at J, with 8 bases between. CDR1 is KGHSH, CDR2 LQKENI, per germline.